A selection of T cell receptor beta chains follows, all from one sample in a study of cytomegalovirus exposure and HLA in healthy donors. Sequencing used immunoSEQ multiplex PCR; TCRdb keeps in-frame clones, though not all of them. The sample includes almost 200,000 clones, roughly 83% of them seen just once. Sequencing used PBMCs. These receptors originate from a male donor in good health and CMV-seropositive. Both conserved end residues are part of each CDR3.

v_call	j_call	cdr3_aa
TRBV20-1	TRBJ2-1	CSAVRLGEQFF
TRBV5-4	TRBJ2-5	CASSRGGRETQYF
TRBV9	TRBJ2-6	CATGQGETGANVLTF
TRBV11-3	TRBJ2-3	CASSRGQGLDIDTQYF
TRBV27	TRBJ2-1	CASSLSGTVSYNEQFF
TRBV7-2	TRBJ2-7	CASSQLALEQYF
TRBV7-3	TRBJ2-1	CASSLLAGGYNEQFF
TRBV4-2	TRBJ2-5	CASSQVTSGGNQETQYF
TRBV28	TRBJ2-6	CASRESGANVLTF
TRBV27	TRBJ2-6	CASSPAWDTISGANVLTF
TRBV7-2	TRBJ2-7	CASSQVGGSEQYF
TRBV27	TRBJ1-3	CASSPFSGNTIYF
TRBV2	TRBJ2-7	CASSLEGQYF
TRBV6-6	TRBJ2-1	CASKGVSYNEQFF
TRBV5-1	TRBJ2-1	CASSYWGGDEQFF
TRBV4-2	TRBJ1-4	CASTKEAATNEKLFF
TRBV6-1	TRBJ1-2	CASSEQALDGYTF
TRBV7-6	TRBJ2-7	CASSLARGTSYGVYF
TRBV6-5	TRBJ1-1	CASSSMEGRNTEAFF
TRBV5-1	TRBJ1-3	CASSSQGNSGNTIYF
TRBV7-2	TRBJ2-2	CASSLRRDFPGELFF
TRBV6-5	TRBJ1-1	CASSYEGADITEAFF
TRBV7-9	TRBJ2-1	CASRPPRNEQFF
TRBV7-3	TRBJ2-7	CASSRGTDPYEQYF
TRBV7-3	TRBJ2-1	CSSSLTPGQGREQFF
TRBV30	TRBJ1-1	CACPQGPTEAFF
TRBV7-2	TRBJ1-3	CASSPRTGSGNTIYF
TRBV6-5	TRBJ2-5	CASTRGYQGETQYF
TRBV7-2	TRBJ2-1	CASSVPPGQVRNEQFF